The T cell receptor beta chain described here comes from a study of blood T cell repertoires in COVID-19. Study-level information: Nucleic acid was either cDNA or gDNA, and it came from T cells, B-cell-depleted T cells, or PBMCs.

Source study methods: Amplifying reference gene primers gave estimates of nucleated cell counts. Some clones are missing from TCRdb's copy, which holds only in-frame ones; the method was immunoSEQ multiplex PCR. That table gives V, J and clone size, and the DNA gave D and trimming. The table lists some 100,000 clones, roughly 84% of them singletons. This CDR3 is 15 amino acids long. V was clipped by 0 bases and J by 0 bases; unmatched bases: 3. CDR1 is SGHKS, CDR2 YYEKEE, per germline (reference sequence). Sequenced material: peripheral blood. This TCR was sampled from a woman aged 45-60 years with acute or convalescent COVID-19. The chain combines TRBV5-5 with TRBJ2-7, with 7 bases lining up with TRBD1. The CDR3, as DNA: TGTGCCAGCAGCTTGGGTTGGGACAGCTCCTACGAGCAGTACTTC. As protein: CASSLGWDSSYEQYF.